This section outlines one TCR beta chain sequence together with its context. Its cognate antigen is unknown. Trimming pared 7 bases from V and 3 bases from J, leaving 9 bases between. The germline V gene encodes CDR1 DFQATT and CDR2 SNEGSKA (reference sequence). This CDR3 spans 11 amino acids. This sample stems from a study of cytomegalovirus exposure and HLA in healthy donors. Findings of the study overall: Researchers catalogued approximately 170 TCR beta chains as cytomegalovirus-associated. One variant, a missense change in DCLRE1C, was linked in a later analysis to TCR beta V- and J-gene trimming. In an earlier analysis, in 540 or so donors, most V segments appeared productive either ~87% or ~30% of the time. Cytomegalovirus status was reportedly diagnosed by the classifier with high specificity and sensitivity.

Use of 60 Vbeta and 13 Jbeta primers characterized the PCR. TCRdb's copy holds only in-frame clones and misses some; the assay was immunoSEQ multiplex PCR. The table has fewer than 250,000 clones, almost 80% seen once; the top ten hold 1.5% to 2%. The chain carries TRBV20-1 and TRBJ1-1; no clear D. The sample consisted of PBMCs. This receptor was identified in a man aged 18 to 30 in good health and CMV-seronegative. For the CDR3, the DNA is TGCAGTGTCCCTCGGGACACTGAAGCTTTCTTT. Residues: CSVPRDTEAFF.